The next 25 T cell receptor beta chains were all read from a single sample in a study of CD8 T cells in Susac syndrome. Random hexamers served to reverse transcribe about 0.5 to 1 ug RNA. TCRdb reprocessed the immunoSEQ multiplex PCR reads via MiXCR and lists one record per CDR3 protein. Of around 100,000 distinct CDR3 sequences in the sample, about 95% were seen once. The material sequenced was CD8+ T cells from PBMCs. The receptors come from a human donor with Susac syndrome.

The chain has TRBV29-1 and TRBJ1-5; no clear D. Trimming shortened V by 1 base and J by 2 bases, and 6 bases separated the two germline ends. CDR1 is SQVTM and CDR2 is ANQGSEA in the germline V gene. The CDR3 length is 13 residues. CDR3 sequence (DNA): TGCAGCGTTGAAGGGAGCGGCAATCAGCCCCAGCATTTT. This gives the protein CSVEGSGNQPQHF.

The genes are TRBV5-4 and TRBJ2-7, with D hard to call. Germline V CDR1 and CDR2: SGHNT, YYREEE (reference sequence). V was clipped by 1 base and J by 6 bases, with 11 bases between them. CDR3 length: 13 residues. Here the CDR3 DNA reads TGTGCCAGCAGCTTGACAAGGGTCGGCGAGCAGTACTTC. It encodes CASSLTRVGEQYF.

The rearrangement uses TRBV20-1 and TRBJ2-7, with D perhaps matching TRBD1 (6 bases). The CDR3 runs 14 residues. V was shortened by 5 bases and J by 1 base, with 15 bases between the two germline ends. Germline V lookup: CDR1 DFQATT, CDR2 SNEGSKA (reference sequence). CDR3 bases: TGCAGTGCTCACGACAGGATTACTTCCTACGAGCAGTACTTC. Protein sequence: CSAHDRITSYEQYF.

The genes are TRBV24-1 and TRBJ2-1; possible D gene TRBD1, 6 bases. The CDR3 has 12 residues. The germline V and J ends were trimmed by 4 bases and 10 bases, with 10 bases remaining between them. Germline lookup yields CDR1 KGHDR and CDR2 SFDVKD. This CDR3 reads CATSEQGLEQFF. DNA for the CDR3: TGTGCCACCAGTGAACAGGGATTAGAGCAGTTCTTC.

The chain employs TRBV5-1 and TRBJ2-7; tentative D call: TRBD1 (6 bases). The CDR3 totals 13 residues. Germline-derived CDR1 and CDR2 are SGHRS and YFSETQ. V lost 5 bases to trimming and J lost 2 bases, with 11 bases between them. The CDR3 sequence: CASSAGTTYEQYF. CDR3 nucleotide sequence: TGCGCCAGCAGTGCTGGGACAACCTACGAGCAGTACTTC.

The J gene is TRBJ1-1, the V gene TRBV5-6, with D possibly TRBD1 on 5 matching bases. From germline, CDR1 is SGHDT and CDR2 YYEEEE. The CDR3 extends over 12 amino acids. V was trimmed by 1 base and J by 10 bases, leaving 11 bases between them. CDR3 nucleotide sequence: TGTGCCAGCAGCTTGCAGGACATCGGAGCTTTCTTT. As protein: CASSLQDIGAFF.

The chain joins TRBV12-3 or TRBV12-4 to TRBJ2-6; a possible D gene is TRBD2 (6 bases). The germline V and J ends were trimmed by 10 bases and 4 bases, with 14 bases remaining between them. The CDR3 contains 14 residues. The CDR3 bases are TGTGCCACCCATGGAGGGTACGGGGCCAACGTCCTGACTTTC. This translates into CATHGGYGANVLTF.

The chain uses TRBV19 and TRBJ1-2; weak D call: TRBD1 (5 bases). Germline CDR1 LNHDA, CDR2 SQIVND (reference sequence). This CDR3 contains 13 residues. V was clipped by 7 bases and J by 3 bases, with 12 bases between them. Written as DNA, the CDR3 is TGTGCCAGTAAGGCAGGGCCGGACTATGGCTACACCTTC. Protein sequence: CASKAGPDYGYTF.

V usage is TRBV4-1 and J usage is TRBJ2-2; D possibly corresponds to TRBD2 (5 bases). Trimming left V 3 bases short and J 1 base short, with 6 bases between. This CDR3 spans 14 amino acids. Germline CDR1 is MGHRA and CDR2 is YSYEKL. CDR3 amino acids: CASSHRGNTGELFF. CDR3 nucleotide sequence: TGCGCCAGCAGCCACCGGGGGAACACCGGGGAGCTGTTTTTT.

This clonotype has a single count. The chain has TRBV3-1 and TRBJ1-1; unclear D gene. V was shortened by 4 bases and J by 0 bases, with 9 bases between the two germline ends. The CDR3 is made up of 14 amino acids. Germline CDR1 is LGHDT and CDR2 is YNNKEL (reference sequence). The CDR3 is CASSPRVMNTEAFF. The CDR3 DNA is TGTGCCAGCAGCCCCCGGGTCATGAACACTGAAGCTTTCTTT.

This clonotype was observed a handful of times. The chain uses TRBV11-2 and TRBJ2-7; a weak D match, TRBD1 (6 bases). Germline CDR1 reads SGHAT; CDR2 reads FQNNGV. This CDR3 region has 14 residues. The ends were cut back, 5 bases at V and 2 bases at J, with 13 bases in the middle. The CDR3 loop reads CASSLGQLPYEQYF. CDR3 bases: TGTGCCAGCAGCCTCGGACAGCTTCCCTACGAGCAGTACTTC.

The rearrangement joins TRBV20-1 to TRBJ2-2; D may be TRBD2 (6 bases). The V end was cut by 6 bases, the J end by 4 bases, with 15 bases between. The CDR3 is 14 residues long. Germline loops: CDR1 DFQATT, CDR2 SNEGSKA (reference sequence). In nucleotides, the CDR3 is TGCAGTGCGTCTGACGGGACTGCCACCGGGGAGCTGTTTTTT. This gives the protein CSASDGTATGELFF.

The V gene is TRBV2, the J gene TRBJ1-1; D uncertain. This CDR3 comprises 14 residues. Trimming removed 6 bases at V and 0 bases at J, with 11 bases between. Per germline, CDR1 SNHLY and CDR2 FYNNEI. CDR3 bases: TGTGCCAGCAGCCCACAGACCTTGAACACTGAAGCTTTCTTT. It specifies CASSPQTLNTEAFF.

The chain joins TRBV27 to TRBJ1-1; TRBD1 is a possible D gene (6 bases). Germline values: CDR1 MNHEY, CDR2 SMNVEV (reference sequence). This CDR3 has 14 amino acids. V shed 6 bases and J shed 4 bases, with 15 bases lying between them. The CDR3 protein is CASSPRTETTEAFF. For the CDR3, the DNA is TGTGCCAGCAGCCCCCGGACAGAGACCACTGAAGCTTTCTTT.

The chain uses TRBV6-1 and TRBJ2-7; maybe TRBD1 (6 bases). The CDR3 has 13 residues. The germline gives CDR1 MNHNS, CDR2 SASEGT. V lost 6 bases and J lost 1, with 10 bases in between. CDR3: CASRPRGSYEQYF. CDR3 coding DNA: TGTGCCAGCAGGCCCAGGGGATCCTACGAGCAGTACTTC.

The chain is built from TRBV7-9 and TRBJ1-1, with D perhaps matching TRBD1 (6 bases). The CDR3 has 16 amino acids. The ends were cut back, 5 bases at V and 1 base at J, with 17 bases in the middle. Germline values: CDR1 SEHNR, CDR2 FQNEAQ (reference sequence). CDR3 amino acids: CASSLTPGAGNTEAFF. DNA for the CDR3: TGTGCCAGCAGCCTAACACCAGGGGCGGGGAACACTGAAGCTTTCTTT. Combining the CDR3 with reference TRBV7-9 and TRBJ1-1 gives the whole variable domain DTGVSQNPRHKITKRGQNVTFRCDPISEHNRLYWYRQTLGQGPEFLTYFQNEAQLEKSRLLSDRFSAERPKGSFSTLEIQRTEQGDSAMYLCASSLTPGAGNTEAFFGQGTRLTVV.

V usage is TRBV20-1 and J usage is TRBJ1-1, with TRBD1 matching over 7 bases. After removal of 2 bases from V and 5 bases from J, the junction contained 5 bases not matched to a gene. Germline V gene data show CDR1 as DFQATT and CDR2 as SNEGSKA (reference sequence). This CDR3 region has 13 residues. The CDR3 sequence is CSARPAGGTEAFF. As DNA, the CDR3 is TGCAGTGCTAGACCAGCAGGGGGAACTGAAGCTTTCTTT.

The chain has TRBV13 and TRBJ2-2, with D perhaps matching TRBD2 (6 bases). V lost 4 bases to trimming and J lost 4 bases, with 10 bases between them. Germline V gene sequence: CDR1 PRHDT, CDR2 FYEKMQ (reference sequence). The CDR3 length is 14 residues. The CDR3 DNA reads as TGTGCCAGCAGCTCCCGGGAGTCCACCGGGGAGCTGTTTTTT. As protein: CASSSRESTGELFF.

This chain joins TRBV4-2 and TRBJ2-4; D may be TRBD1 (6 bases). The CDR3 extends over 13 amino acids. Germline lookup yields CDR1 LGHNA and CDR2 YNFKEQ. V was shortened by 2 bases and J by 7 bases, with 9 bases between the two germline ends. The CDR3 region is CASSQHRENIQYF. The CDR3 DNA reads TGTGCCAGCAGCCAACACAGGGAGAACATTCAGTACTTC.

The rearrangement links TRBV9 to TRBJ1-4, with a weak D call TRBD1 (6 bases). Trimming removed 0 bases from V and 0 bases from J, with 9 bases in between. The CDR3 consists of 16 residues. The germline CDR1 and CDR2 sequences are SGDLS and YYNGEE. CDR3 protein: CASSVGDTSTNEKLFF. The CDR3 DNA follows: TGTGCCAGCAGCGTAGGGGACACCTCAACTAATGAAAAACTGTTTTTT.

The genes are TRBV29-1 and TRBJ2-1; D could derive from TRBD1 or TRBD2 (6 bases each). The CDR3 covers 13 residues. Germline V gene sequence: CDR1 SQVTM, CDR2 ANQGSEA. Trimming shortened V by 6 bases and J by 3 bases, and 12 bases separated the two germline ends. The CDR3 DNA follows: TGCAGCGTGCGGGACACCCGCTACAATGAGCAGTTCTTC. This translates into CSVRDTRYNEQFF.

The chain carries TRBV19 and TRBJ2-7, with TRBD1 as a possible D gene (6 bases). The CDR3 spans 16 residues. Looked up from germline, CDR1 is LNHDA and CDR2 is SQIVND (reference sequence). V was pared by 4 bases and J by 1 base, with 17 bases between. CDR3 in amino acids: CASSTATRGGSYEQYF. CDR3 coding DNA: TGTGCCAGTAGTACAGCTACCCGAGGGGGATCCTACGAGCAGTACTTC.

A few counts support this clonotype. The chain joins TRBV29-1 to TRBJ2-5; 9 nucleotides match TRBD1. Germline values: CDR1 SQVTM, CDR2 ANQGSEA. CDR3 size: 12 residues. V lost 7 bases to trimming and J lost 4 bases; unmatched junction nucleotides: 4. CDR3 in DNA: TGCAGCGCCACAGGGGGCGGAGAGACCCAGTACTTC. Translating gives CSATGGGETQYF.

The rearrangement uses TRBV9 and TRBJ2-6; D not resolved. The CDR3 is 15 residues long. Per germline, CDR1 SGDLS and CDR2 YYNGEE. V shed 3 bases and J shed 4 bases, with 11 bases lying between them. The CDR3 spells CASSAPPLGANVLTF. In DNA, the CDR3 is TGTGCCAGCAGCGCCCCTCCCTTGGGGGCCAACGTCCTGACTTTC. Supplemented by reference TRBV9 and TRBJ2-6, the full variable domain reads DSGVTQTPKHLITATGQRVTLRCSPRSGDLSVYWYQQSLDQGLQFLIQYYNGEERAKGNILERFSAQQFPDLHSELNLSSLELGDSALYFCASSAPPLGANVLTFGAGSRLTVL.

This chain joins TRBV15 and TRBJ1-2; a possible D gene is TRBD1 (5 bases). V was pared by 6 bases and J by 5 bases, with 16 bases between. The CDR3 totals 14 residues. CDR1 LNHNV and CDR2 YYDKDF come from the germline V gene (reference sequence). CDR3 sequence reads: CATSESGTDYGYTF. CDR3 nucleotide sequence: TGTGCCACCAGTGAGTCCGGGACCGATTATGGCTACACCTTC.